These 32 T cell receptor beta chains originate from one sample sequenced in a study of T cell repertoires in cytomegalovirus infection. TCRdb reprocessed the reads with MiXCR, giving one entry per CDR3 protein. Here the sample spans 250,000 to 300,000 distinct CDR3 sequences, approximately 13% being singletons. Sequenced input: PBMCs. The receptors here all came from a human donor in good health (CMV status not recorded). Some clones in this sample may be carry-over from other donors' samples.

This clonotype was recorded at least ten times. V usage is TRBV7-2 and J usage is TRBJ2-3; D possibly corresponds to TRBD2 (5 bases). This CDR3 region has 15 residues. Trimming stripped 5 bases from V and 3 bases from J, with 15 bases between. Germline assignment: CDR1 SGHTA and CDR2 FQGNSA. The CDR3 region is CASSPTGRGTDTQYF. DNA for the CDR3: TGTGCCAGCAGCCCGACGGGCCGAGGGACAGATACGCAGTATTTT.

A note on this clonotype: One end of the junction varies from germline; a read error may be responsible. The rearrangement joins TRBV5-5 to TRBJ2-3, with D perhaps given as TRBD1 or TRBD2 (5 bases each). The CDR3 contains 16 residues. CDR1 is SGHKS and CDR2 is YYEKEE in the germline V gene (reference sequence). Here the CDR3 reads CVSSPTGRGSTETQYF. The CDR3 nucleotides read TGTGTCAGCAGTCCGACGGGACGGGGAAGCACAGAGACGCAGTATTTT. Drawing the rest from reference TRBV5-5 and TRBJ2-3, the complete variable domain is DAGVTQSPTHLIKTRGQQVTLRCSPISGHKSVSWYQQVLGQGPQFIFQYYEKEERGRGNFPDRFSARQFPNYSSELNVNALLLGDSALYLCVSSPTGRGSTETQYFGPGTRLTVL.

Ten or more counts support this clonotype. The chain combines TRBV7-2 with TRBJ1-5; D is perhaps TRBD1 (5 bases). The CDR3 is 14 amino acids. With 2 bases removed from V and 5 bases from J, the gap between germline ends came to 10 bases. CDR1 and CDR2 from the germline V gene are SGHTA and FQGNSA. CDR3 region: CASSLQGRDQPQHF. CDR3 nucleotide sequence: TGTGCCAGCAGCTTACAGGGTAGGGATCAGCCCCAGCATTTT.

With regard to this clonotype: A much larger clonotype is one base distant, so this may be a read error. This chain links TRBV7-6 with TRBJ2-3; D unclear. The CDR3 sequence is 13 residues long. CDR1 is SGHVS, CDR2 FNYEAQ, per germline. Trimming stripped 8 bases from V and 8 bases from J, with 17 bases between. CDR3 protein: CASSKAVAGTQYF. The CDR3 nucleotides read TGTGCCAGCTCAAAAGCTGTGGCAGGTACGCAGTATTTT.

This clonotype has a count of ten or more. The chain carries TRBV29-1 and TRBJ2-1, with 15 bases fitting TRBD2. Looked up from germline, CDR1 is SQVTM and CDR2 is ANQGSEA. The length of the CDR3 is 20 residues. V shed 5 bases and J 0 bases; nucleotides not matched to a gene: 14. The CDR3 region has the DNA TGCAGCGTTAAAATTCCGGGACTAGCGGGAGGAAAAAGCTCCTACAATGAGCAGTTCTTC. Amino acids: CSVKIPGLAGGKSSYNEQFF.

This clonotype was recorded at least ten times. J is TRBJ2-5 and V is TRBV6-1; D tentatively reads TRBD1 or TRBD2 (5 bases each). This CDR3 has 11 amino acids. In germline, CDR1 is MNHNS, CDR2 SASEGT. V was clipped by 8 bases and J by 5 bases, with 9 bases between them. CDR3 residues: CASGGGETQYF. The CDR3 nucleotides read TGTGCCAGCGGGGGTGGGGAGACCCAGTACTTC.

This clonotype was recorded a few times. The CDR3, as DNA: TGTGCCAGCAGTTTATTGAGTGGTTACGAGCAGTACTTC. Protein product: CASSLLSGYEQYF. The chain recombines TRBV27 with TRBJ2-7; the D is unclear. V lost 1 base and J lost 4, with 8 bases in between. Per the germline V gene, CDR1 is MNHEY and CDR2 is SMNVEV (reference sequence). There are 13 residues in the CDR3.

Only a few counts were recorded for this clonotype. J is TRBJ1-5 and V is TRBV14; D gene uncertain. Germline assignment: CDR1 SGHDN and CDR2 FVKESK. V was trimmed by 5 bases and J by 0 bases, leaving 14 bases between them. The CDR3 is made up of 16 amino acids. The CDR3 coding sequence is TGTGCCAGCAGCTCACCTTGGCGGAATAGCAATCAGCCCCAGCATTTT. Translated, it gives CASSSPWRNSNQPQHF.

The V gene is TRBV6-6, the J gene TRBJ2-3; 9 nucleotides match TRBD2. The ends lost 5 bases at V and 5 bases at J; junction bases unmatched: 8. Germline V gene sequence: CDR1 MNHNY, CDR2 SVGAGI (reference sequence). The CDR3 covers 15 residues. CDR3 bases: TGTGCCAGCAGTGCTGTGACTAGCGGATTAGATACGCAGTATTTT. It is translated as CASSAVTSGLDTQYF.

This sequence joins TRBV5-5 and TRBJ2-5; tentative D call: TRBD1 (6 bases). This CDR3 has 15 amino acids. The germline CDR1 and CDR2 sequences are SGHKS and YYEKEE (reference sequence). V was cut by 0 bases and J by 2 bases, with 11 bases left in between. CDR3 sequence: CASSLGYGQQETQYF. Here the CDR3 DNA reads TGTGCCAGCAGCTTGGGGTACGGACAGCAAGAGACCCAGTACTTC.

J is TRBJ1-1 and V is TRBV7-6, with 8 positions matching TRBD1. Unmatched junction bases numbered 3, after V lost 4 bases and J lost 2 bases. This CDR3 is 14 amino acids long. Germline V gene sequence: CDR1 SGHVS, CDR2 FNYEAQ. The CDR3, as DNA: TGTGCCAGCAGCTCGACAGGGGTCAACACTGAAGCTTTCTTT. Encoded protein: CASSSTGVNTEAFF.

Ten or more counts support this clonotype. This rearrangement joins TRBV4-2 to TRBJ2-3; 13 nucleotides agree with TRBD2. The V gene's germline CDR1 is LGHNA and CDR2 YNFKEQ. This CDR3 has 16 amino acids. V lost 4 bases to trimming and J lost 4 bases; unmatched junction nucleotides: 5. CDR3 region: CASSPSTSGGPDTQYF. In nucleotides, the CDR3 is TGTGCCAGCAGCCCCTCGACTAGCGGGGGGCCAGATACGCAGTATTTT.

V gene TRBV12-3 or TRBV12-4 combines with J gene TRBJ2-2; 7 bases align to TRBD2. The CDR3 is made up of 16 amino acids. V shed 3 bases, J shed 1 base, and the junction held 5 bases outside the gene matches. CDR3 nucleotides: TGTGCCAGCAGTTTTTATGTAGCGGGGAACACCGGGGAGCTGTTTTTT. Translation gives CASSFYVAGNTGELFF.

This clonotype was recorded a few times. This CDR3 reads CASSPLRGPGEAFF. For the CDR3, the DNA is TGTGCCAGCTCACCACTCCGGGGGCCTGGTGAAGCTTTCTTT. This chain joins TRBV18 and TRBJ1-1, with a tentative D call TRBD1 (6 bases). Per the germline V gene, CDR1 is KGHSH and CDR2 is LQKENI. There are 14 residues in the CDR3. The V end was cut by 1 base, the J end by 7 bases, with 13 bases between.

This clonotype has only a few counts. The chain is built from TRBV7-3 and TRBJ2-5; a weak D match, TRBD2 (6 bases). The V and J ends lost 5 bases and 5 bases respectively, with 18 bases between them. This CDR3 comprises 15 residues. CDR1 is SGHTA and CDR2 is FQGTGA in the germline V gene. The CDR3 protein is CASSPGTAVGETQYF. The CDR3 DNA follows: TGTGCCAGCAGCCCGGGGACTGCCGTGGGGGAGACCCAGTACTTC.

This clonotype occurred many times. The rearrangement joins TRBV7-2 to TRBJ1-1; TRBD1 aligns across 8 bases. The CDR3 sequence is 15 residues long. Germline CDR1 SGHTA, CDR2 FQGNSA. The V and J ends lost 0 bases and 5 bases, in that order; junction bases with no gene match: 5. In nucleotides, the CDR3 is TGTGCCAGCAGCTTAGCCCACAGGGGGGGGACTGAAGCTTTCTTT. It yields the protein CASSLAHRGGTEAFF.

The chain links TRBV29-1 to TRBJ1-2, with 9 bases identical to TRBD1. The CDR3 is 14 residues long. Germline CDR1 and CDR2: SQVTM and ANQGSEA. The J segment lost 8 bases and the V segment lost 0 bases, leaving 7 bases of the junction unmatched. CDR3 in DNA: TGCAGCGTTGAAGACGCGAGACAGGGGGGAGGCTACACCTTC. Translation: CSVEDARQGGGYTF.

The chain joins TRBV29-1 to TRBJ2-3; unclear D gene. CDR1 and CDR2 (germline): SQVTM, ANQGSEA. Deletions cut 2 bases from V and 2 bases from J, with 14 bases between. This CDR3 has 15 residues. The CDR3 DNA follows: TGCAGCGTTGAATGGTGGGGAAGTGCCACAGATACGCAGTATTTT. As protein: CSVEWWGSATDTQYF.

There are a few counts of this clonotype. CDR3 DNA: TGTGCCAGCAGCTTAGAGGGGGTGTTCGATGAGCAGTTCTTC. This codes for CASSLEGVFDEQFF. The chain recombines TRBV7-9 with TRBJ2-1, with D tentatively TRBD1 (6 bases). This CDR3 is built from 14 residues. The ends were cut back, 1 base at V and 8 bases at J, with 12 bases in the middle. Germline CDR1 is SEHNR and CDR2 is FQNEAQ (reference sequence). The variable domain in full, completed from reference TRBV7-9 and TRBJ2-1, reads DTGVSQNPRHKITKRGQNVTFRCDPISEHNRLYWYRQTLGQGPEFLTYFQNEAQLEKSRLLSDRFSAERPKGSFSTLEIQRTEQGDSAMYLCASSLEGVFDEQFFGPGTRLTVL.

The chain recombines TRBV29-1 with TRBJ1-3; D unresolved. The V end lost 4 bases, the J end lost 0 bases, and 10 bases lay between the germline ends. The CDR3 has 14 amino acids. Germline V gene sequence: CDR1 SQVTM, CDR2 ANQGSEA. This chain's CDR3 is CSVVSRHSGNTIYF. The CDR3 nucleotides are TGCAGCGTTGTTTCCAGGCACTCTGGAAACACCATATATTTT.

V and J are TRBV18 and TRBJ2-2; 9 bases match TRBD2. Germline trimming cut 2 bases from V and 4 bases from J; bases unmatched to any gene: 5. This CDR3 is built from 16 residues. Germline CDR1 reads KGHSH; CDR2 reads LQKENI. Here the CDR3 reads CASSPMGTSITGELFF. The CDR3 DNA follows: TGTGCCAGCTCACCAATGGGGACTAGCATCACCGGGGAGCTGTTTTTT.

This clonotype was observed a handful of times. The chain recombines TRBV7-9 with TRBJ2-7; 8 positions match TRBD1. Germline CDR1 reads SEHNR; CDR2 reads FQNEAQ (reference sequence). The V gene end was trimmed by 2 bases and the J gene end by 6 bases; junction bases not matched to a gene: 6. The CDR3 sequence is 14 residues long. The CDR3 loop reads CASSLWDRLSEQYF. The CDR3 coding sequence is TGTGCCAGCAGCTTATGGGACAGGCTATCCGAGCAGTACTTC.

This clonotype occurred many times. The V call is TRBV7-3, the J call TRBJ2-3; the match to TRBD2 covers 7 bases. The CDR3 totals 16 residues. In germline, CDR1 is SGHTA, CDR2 FQGTGA. Trimming at V came to 1 base and at J to 7 bases, leaving 11 bases not matched to a gene. The CDR3, as DNA: TGTGCCAGCAGCTTAAGTAGTGGACTAGGGGCGAATACGCAGTATTTT. Protein product: CASSLSSGLGANTQYF.

This clonotype was seen more than once but under ten times. The chain is built from TRBV19 and TRBJ2-1, with 7 bases that match TRBD1. Unmatched junction bases numbered 9, after V lost 7 bases and J lost 0 bases. Per the germline V gene, CDR1 is LNHDA and CDR2 is SQIVND (reference sequence). The CDR3 has 16 residues. CDR3 region: CASTMGQLPSYNEQFF. The CDR3 nucleotides are TGTGCCAGTACCATGGGACAGCTCCCCTCCTACAATGAGCAGTTCTTC.

This clonotype occurred a few times. The chain joins TRBV15 to TRBJ2-5; 7 bases map to TRBD2. The ends lost 0 bases at V and 4 bases at J; junction bases unmatched: 5. The CDR3 sequence is 15 residues long. Germline values: CDR1 LNHNV, CDR2 YYDKDF (reference sequence). CDR3 nucleotide sequence: TGTGCCACCAGCAGAGATTTCGGGAGGCCAGAGACCCAGTACTTC. Translation: CATSRDFGRPETQYF.

The sample holds a few counts of this clonotype. The chain is built from TRBV7-9 and TRBJ2-1; 13 bases line up with TRBD2. V shed 5 bases, J shed 6 bases, and the junction held 13 bases outside the gene matches. CDR1 is SEHNR and CDR2 is FQNEAQ in the germline V gene (reference sequence). This CDR3 has 18 residues. DNA of the CDR3: TGTGCCAGCAGCCGAATACTAGCGGGAGGGCTTCTTGTCAATGAGCAGTTCTTC. This sequence encodes CASSRILAGGLLVNEQFF.

Ten or more counts support this clonotype. The genes are TRBV28 and TRBJ1-2; perhaps TRBD1 as D (5 bases). V dropped 3 bases and J dropped 8 bases, with 19 bases sitting between them. Germline V CDR1 and CDR2: MDHEN, SYDVKM. The length of the CDR3 is 15 residues. CDR3 coding DNA: TGTGCCAGCAGTTTCGGGCGGGACCCGGGCAGAGGCTACACCTTC. Protein product: CASSFGRDPGRGYTF.

On this clonotype itself: Given a much more abundant clone one base away, this may be a read error. The chain employs TRBV5-3 and TRBJ2-1; possibly TRBD2 for D (6 bases). TRBV5-3 is identified as an open reading frame with a role that is uncertain. This CDR3 comprises 14 residues. For the CDR3, the DNA is TGTGCCAGCAGCTTACGGGAGAGGTCCGATGAGCAGCTCTTC. Protein sequence: CASSLRERSDEQLF.

This clonotype has a count of ten or more. The chain has TRBV7-2 and TRBJ2-5; D might be TRBD2 (6 bases). V lost 5 bases and J lost 5, with 21 bases in between. CDR3 length: 16 amino acids. Germline assignment: CDR1 SGHTA and CDR2 FQGNSA. CDR3 residues: CASSINSGLREETQYF. The CDR3 DNA reads as TGTGCCAGCAGCATAAACTCGGGACTTCGGGAGGAGACCCAGTACTTC.

This clonotype was observed a few times. V gene TRBV28 combines with J gene TRBJ2-5, with 9 bases identical to TRBD1. The CDR3 is 15 amino acids. From germline, CDR1 is MDHEN and CDR2 SYDVKM. After removal of 5 bases from V and 5 bases from J, the junction contained 9 bases not matched to a gene. CDR3 nucleotides: TGTGCCAGCAGTCATGGGACAGGGTATGGGGAGACCCAGTACTTC. It translates to CASSHGTGYGETQYF.

The chain uses TRBV25-1 and TRBJ1-6; D uncertain. CDR1 MGHDK and CDR2 SYGVNS come from the germline V gene. V lost 10 bases to trimming and J lost 0 bases, with 10 bases between them. CDR3 size: 14 residues. CDR3: CATRGSSYNSPLHF. CDR3 nucleotide sequence: TGTGCCACCCGTGGGAGCTCCTATAATTCACCCCTCCACTTT.

The rearrangement uses TRBV5-4 and TRBJ1-2; 7 nucleotides agree with TRBD1. Germline CDR1 SGHNT, CDR2 YYREEE (reference sequence). The CDR3 extends over 15 amino acids. J lost 0 bases, V lost 1 base, and 3 bases had no gene match. CDR3 DNA sequence: TGTGCCAGCAGCTTGCCCGGGACAGCTAACTATGGCTACACCTTC. Translated: CASSLPGTANYGYTF. The full variable domain, its missing parts supplied by reference TRBV5-4 and TRBJ1-2, is ETGVTQSPTHLIKTRGQQVTLRCSSQSGHNTVSWYQQALGQGPQFIFQYYREEENGRGNFPPRFSGLQFPNYSSELNVNALELDDSALYLCASSLPGTANYGYTFGSGTRLTVV.